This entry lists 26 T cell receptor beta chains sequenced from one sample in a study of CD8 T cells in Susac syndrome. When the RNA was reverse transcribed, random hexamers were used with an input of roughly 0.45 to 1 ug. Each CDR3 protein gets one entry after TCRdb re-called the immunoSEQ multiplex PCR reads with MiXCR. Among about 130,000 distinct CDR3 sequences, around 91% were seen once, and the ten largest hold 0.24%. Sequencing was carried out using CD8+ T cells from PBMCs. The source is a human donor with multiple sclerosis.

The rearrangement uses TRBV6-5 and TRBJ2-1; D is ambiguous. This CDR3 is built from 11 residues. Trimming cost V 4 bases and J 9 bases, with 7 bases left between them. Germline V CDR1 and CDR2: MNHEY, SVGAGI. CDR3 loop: CASSLWGEQFF. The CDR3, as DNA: TGTGCCAGCAGTTTGTGGGGTGAGCAGTTCTTC.

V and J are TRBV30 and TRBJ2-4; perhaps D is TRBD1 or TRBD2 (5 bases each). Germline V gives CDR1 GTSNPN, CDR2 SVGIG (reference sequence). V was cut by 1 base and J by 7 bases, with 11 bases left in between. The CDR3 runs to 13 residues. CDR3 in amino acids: CAWSARERNIQYF. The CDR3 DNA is TGTGCCTGGAGTGCCAGGGAGAGGAACATTCAGTACTTC.

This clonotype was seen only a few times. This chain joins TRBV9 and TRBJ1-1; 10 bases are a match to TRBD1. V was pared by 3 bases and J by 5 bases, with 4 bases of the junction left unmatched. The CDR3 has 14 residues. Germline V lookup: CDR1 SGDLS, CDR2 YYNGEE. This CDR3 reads CASSGDRGGTEAFF. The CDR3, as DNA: TGTGCCAGCAGCGGGGACAGGGGAGGAACTGAAGCTTTCTTT.

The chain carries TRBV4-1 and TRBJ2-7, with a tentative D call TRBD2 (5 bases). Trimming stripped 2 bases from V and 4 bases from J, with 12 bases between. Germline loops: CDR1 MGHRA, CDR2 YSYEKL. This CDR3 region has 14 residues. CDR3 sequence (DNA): TGCGCCAGCAGCCAAACAATCTCGGGGTACGAGCAGTACTTC. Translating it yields CASSQTISGYEQYF.

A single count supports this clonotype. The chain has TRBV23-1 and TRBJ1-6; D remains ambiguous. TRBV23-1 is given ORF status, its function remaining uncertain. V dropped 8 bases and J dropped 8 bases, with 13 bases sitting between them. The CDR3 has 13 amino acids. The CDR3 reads CASGPLSHSPLHF. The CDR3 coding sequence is TGCGCCAGCGGGCCCCTTTCCCATTCACCCCTCCACTTT.

In DNA, the CDR3 is TGTGCCAGCAGCTTAGTGGGGGCACGGGAAAAACTGTTTTTT. Its translation: CASSLVGAREKLFF. The chain employs TRBV7-9 and TRBJ1-4, with D perhaps TRBD1 (6 bases). Germline V gives CDR1 SEHNR, CDR2 FQNEAQ (reference sequence). Trimming cost V 1 base and J 8 bases, with 11 bases left between them. The CDR3 extends over 14 amino acids.

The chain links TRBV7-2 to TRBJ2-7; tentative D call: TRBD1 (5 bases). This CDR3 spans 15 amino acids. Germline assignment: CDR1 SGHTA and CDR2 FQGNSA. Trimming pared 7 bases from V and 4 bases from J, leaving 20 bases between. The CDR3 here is CASTAPGAGNYEQYF. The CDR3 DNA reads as TGTGCCAGCACCGCTCCTGGTGCAGGGAATTACGAGCAGTACTTC.

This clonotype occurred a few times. In DNA, the CDR3 is TGTGCCAGCAGCTGGGGTGGAGGTGAGCAGTACTTC. Translated, it gives CASSWGGGEQYF. This chain links TRBV5-6 with TRBJ2-7; D is possibly TRBD2 (5 bases). Germline V CDR1 and CDR2: SGHDT, YYEEEE. Trimming removed 3 bases from V and 7 bases from J, with 11 bases in between. This CDR3 region has 12 residues.

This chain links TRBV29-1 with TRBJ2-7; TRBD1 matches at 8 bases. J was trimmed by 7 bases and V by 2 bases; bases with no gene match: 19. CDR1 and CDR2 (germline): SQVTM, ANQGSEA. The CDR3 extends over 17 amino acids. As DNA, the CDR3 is TGCAGCGTTGAATTGGACAGGGAGGTTCGGTTGGCGGGAGAGCAGTACTTC. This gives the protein CSVELDREVRLAGEQYF.

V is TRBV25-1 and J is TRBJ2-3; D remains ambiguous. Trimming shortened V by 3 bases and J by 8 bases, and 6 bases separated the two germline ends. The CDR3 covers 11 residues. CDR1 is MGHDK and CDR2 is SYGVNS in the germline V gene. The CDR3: CASSDLTTQYF. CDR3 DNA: TGTGCCAGCAGTGACTTGACTACGCAGTATTTT.

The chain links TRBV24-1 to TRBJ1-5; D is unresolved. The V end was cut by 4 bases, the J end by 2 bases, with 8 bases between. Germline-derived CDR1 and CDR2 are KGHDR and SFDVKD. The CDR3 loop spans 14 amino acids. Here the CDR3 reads CATSEGIGNQPQHF. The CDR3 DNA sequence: TGTGCCACCAGTGAGGGGATCGGCAATCAGCCCCAGCATTTT.

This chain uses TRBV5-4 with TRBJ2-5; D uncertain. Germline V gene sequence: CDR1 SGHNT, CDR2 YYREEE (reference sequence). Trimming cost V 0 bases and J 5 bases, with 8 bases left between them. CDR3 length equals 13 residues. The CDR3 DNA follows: TGTGCCAGCAGCTTGGAAGGGTTGGAGACCCAGTACTTC. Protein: CASSLEGLETQYF.

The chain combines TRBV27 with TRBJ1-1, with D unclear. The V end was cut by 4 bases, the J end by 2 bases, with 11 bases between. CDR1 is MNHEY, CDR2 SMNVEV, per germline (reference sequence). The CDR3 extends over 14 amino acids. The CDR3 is CASSYGEGNTEAFF. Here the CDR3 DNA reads TGTGCCAGCAGTTACGGGGAGGGTAACACTGAAGCTTTCTTT.

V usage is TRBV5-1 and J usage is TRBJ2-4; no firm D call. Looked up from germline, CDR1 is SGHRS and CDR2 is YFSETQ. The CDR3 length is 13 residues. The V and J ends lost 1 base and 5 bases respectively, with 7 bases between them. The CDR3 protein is CASSLRRENIQYF. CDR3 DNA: TGCGCCAGCAGCTTGCGGCGAGAAAACATTCAGTACTTC.

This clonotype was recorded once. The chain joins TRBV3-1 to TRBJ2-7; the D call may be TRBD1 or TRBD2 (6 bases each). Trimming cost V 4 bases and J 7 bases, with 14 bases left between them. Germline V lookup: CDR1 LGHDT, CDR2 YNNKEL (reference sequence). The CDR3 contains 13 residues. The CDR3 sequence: CASSPGAGLEQYF. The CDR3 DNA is TGTGCCAGCAGCCCGGGGGCCGGTTTGGAGCAGTACTTC.

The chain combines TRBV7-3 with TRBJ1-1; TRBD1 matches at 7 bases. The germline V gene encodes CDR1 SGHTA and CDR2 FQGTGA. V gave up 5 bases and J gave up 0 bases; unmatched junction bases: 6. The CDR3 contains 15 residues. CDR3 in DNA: TGTGCCAGCAGCGCCGCGACAGGGATGAACACTGAAGCTTTCTTT. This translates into CASSAATGMNTEAFF.

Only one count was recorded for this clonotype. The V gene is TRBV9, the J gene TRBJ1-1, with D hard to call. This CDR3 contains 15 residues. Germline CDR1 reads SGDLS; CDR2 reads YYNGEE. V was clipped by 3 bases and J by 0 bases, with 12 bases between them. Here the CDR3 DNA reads TGTGCCAGCAGCGATCTACGGGCGATGAACACTGAAGCTTTCTTT. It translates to CASSDLRAMNTEAFF. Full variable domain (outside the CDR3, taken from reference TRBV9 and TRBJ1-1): DSGVTQTPKHLITATGQRVTLRCSPRSGDLSVYWYQQSLDQGLQFLIQYYNGEERAKGNILERFSAQQFPDLHSELNLSSLELGDSALYFCASSDLRAMNTEAFFGQGTRLTVV.

CDR3 residues: CASSLLRDLNTEAFF. The CDR3 bases are TGTGCCAGCAGCTTGTTGAGGGACCTGAACACTGAAGCTTTCTTT. This sequence joins TRBV5-4 and TRBJ1-1, with a tentative D call TRBD1 (5 bases). The V end lost 1 base, the J end lost 0 bases, and 10 bases lay between the germline ends. Germline V gene sequence: CDR1 SGHNT, CDR2 YYREEE (reference sequence). CDR3 length: 15 residues.

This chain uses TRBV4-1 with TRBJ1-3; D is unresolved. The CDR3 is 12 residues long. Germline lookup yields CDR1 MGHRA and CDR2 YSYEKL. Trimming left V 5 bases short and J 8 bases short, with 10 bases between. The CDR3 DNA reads TGCGCCAGCAGCAGCCAGACGCACACCATATATTTT. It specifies CASSSQTHTIYF.

CDR3 region: CASISGTGINEQFF. In DNA, the CDR3 is TGTGCCAGCATCTCCGGGACAGGGATTAATGAGCAGTTCTTC. V is TRBV5-6 and J is TRBJ2-1; 9 nucleotides agree with TRBD1. This CDR3 contains 14 residues. J was trimmed by 7 bases and V by 6 bases; bases with no gene match: 8. Per the germline V gene, CDR1 is SGHDT and CDR2 is YYEEEE.

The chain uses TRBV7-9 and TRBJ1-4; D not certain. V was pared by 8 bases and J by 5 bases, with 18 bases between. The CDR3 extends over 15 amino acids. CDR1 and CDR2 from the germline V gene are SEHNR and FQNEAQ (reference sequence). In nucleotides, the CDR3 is TGTGCCAGCCTAGATAAATCCGGGCCGAATGAAAAACTGTTTTTT. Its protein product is CASLDKSGPNEKLFF.

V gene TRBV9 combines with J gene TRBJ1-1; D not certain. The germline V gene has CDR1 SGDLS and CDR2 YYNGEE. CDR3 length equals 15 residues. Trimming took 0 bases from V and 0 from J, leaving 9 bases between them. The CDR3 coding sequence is TGTGCCAGCAGCGTAGTCCCCACAGTGAACACTGAAGCTTTCTTT. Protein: CASSVVPTVNTEAFF.

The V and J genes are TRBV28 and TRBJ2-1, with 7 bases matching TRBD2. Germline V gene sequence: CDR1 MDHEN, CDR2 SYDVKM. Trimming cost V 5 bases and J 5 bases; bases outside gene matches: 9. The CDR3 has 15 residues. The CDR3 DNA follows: TGTGCCAGCAGTGTGGATGGGGGGGTGGACAATGAGCAGTTCTTC. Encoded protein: CASSVDGGVDNEQFF.

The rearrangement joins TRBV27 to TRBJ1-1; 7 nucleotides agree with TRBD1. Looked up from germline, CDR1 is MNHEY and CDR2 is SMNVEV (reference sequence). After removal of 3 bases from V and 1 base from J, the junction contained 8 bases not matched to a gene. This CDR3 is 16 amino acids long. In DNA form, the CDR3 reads TGTGCCAGCAGTTTTGGGTTCGGGACAGCGAACACTGAAGCTTTCTTT. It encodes CASSFGFGTANTEAFF.

CDR3 nucleotides: TGTGCCTGGAGTGCATCCAGGGTGGGGACCCAGTACTTC. As protein: CAWSASRVGTQYF. The chain is built from TRBV30 and TRBJ2-5, with D possibly matching TRBD1 (5 bases). Trimming stripped 1 base from V and 7 bases from J, with 13 bases between. The CDR3 spans 13 residues. CDR1 and CDR2 (germline): GTSNPN, SVGIG (reference sequence).

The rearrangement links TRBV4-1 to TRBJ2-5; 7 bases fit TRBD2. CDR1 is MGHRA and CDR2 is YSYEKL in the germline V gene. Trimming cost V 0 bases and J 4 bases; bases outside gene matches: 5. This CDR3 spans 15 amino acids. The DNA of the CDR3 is TGCGCCAGCAGCCAAGATCCCCGGGAGGCAGAGACCCAGTACTTC. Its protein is CASSQDPREAETQYF.